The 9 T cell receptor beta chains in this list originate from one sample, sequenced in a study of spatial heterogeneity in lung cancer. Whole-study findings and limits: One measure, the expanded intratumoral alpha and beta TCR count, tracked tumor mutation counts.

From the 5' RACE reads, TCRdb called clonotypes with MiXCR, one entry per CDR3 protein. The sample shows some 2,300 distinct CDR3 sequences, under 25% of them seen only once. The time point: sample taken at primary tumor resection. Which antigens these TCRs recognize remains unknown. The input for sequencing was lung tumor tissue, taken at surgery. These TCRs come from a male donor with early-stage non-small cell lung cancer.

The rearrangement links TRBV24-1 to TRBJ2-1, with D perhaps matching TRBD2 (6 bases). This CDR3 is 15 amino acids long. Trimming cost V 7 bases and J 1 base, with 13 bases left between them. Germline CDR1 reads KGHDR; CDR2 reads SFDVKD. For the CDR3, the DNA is TGTGCCACCAGCCCGGGACTCCCGTCCTACAATGAGCAGTTCTTC. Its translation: CATSPGLPSYNEQFF.

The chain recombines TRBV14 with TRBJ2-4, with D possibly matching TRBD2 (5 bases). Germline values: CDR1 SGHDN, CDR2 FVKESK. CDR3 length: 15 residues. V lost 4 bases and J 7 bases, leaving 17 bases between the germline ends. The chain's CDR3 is CASSPASWRSNIQYF. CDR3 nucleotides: TGTGCCAGCAGCCCAGCCTCCTGGAGGTCGAACATTCAGTACTTC.

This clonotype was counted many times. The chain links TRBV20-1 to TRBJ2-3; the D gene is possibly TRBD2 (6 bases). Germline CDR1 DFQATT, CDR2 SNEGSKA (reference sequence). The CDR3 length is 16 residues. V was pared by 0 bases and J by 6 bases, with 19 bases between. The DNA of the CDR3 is TGCAGTGCTAGAGATCGAAGGCGGGGCGGGGTTGATACGCAGTATTTT. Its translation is CSARDRRRGGVDTQYF.

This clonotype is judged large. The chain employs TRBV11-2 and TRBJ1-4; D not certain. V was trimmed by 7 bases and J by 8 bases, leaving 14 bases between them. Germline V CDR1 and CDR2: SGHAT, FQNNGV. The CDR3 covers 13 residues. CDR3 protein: CASTRSSQEKLFF. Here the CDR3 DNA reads TGTGCCAGCACCCGGTCATCTCAGGAAAAACTGTTTTTT.

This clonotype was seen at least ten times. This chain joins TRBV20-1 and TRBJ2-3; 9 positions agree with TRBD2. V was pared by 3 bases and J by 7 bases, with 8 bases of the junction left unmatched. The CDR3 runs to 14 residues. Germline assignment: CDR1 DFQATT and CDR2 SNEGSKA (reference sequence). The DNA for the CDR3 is TGCAGTGCTAGTGGCGGGACTAGCTCAAATACGCAGTATTTT. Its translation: CSASGGTSSNTQYF.

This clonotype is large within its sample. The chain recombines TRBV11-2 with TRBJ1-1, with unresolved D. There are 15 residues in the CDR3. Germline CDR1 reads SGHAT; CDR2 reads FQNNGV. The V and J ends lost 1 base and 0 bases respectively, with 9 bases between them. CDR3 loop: CASSLVGGMNTEAFF. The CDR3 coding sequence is TGTGCCAGCAGCTTAGTAGGCGGGATGAACACTGAAGCTTTCTTT.

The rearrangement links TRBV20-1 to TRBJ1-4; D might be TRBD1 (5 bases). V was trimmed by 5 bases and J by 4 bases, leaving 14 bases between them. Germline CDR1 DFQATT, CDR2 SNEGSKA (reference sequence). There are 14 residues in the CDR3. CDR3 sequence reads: CSAGQHGGNEKLFF. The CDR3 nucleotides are TGCAGTGCTGGCCAACATGGGGGTAATGAAAAACTGTTTTTT.

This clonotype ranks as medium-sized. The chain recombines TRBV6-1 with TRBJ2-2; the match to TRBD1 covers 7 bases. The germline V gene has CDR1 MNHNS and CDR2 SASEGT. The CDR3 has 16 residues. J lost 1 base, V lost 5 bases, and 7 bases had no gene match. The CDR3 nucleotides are TGTGCCAGCAGTCAAGATGGGACAGTGAACACCGGGGAGCTGTTTTTT. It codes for CASSQDGTVNTGELFF.

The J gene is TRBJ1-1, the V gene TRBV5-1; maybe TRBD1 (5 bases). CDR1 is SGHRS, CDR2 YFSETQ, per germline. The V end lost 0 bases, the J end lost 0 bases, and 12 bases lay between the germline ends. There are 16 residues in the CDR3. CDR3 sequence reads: CASSLVPAGLNTEAFF. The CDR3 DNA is TGCGCCAGCAGCTTGGTACCAGCAGGGCTGAACACTGAAGCTTTCTTT.